This T cell receptor beta chain is from a study of blood T cell repertoires in COVID-19. This table comes from immunoSEQ multiplex PCR, and its TCRdb copy is limited to in-frame clones, with some not included. The profile shows around 300,000 clones, 83% of them singletons. The CDR3 totals 13 residues. The germline V gene encodes CDR1 SGHRS and CDR2 YFSETQ. The ends lost 4 bases at V and 12 bases at J; junction bases unmatched: 10. This rearrangement joins TRBV5-1 to TRBJ2-1; the match to TRBD1 covers 7 bases. The specimen was peripheral blood. This clonotype was sampled from a woman aged 50 to 60 who had recovered from COVID-19. The CDR3 DNA follows: TGCGCCAGCAGCGTAACTGACAGGGCGGGGCAGTTCTTC. It codes for CASSVTDRAGQFF.